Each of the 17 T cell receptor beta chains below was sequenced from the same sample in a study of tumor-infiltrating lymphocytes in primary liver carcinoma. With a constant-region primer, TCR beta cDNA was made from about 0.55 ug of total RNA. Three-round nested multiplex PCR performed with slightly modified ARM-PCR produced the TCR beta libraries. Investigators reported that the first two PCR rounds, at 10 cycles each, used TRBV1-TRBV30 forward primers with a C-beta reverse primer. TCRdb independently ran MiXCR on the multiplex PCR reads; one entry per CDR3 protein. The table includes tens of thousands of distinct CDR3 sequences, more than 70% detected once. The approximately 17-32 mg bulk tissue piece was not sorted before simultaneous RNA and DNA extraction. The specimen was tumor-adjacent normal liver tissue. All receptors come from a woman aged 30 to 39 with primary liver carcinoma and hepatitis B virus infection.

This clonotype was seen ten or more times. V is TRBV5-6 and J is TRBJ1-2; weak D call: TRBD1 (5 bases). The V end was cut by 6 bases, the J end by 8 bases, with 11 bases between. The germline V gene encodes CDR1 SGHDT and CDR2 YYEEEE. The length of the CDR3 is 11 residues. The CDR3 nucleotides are TGTGCCAGCACCGCCCGGGGGGGCTACACCTTC. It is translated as CASTARGGYTF.

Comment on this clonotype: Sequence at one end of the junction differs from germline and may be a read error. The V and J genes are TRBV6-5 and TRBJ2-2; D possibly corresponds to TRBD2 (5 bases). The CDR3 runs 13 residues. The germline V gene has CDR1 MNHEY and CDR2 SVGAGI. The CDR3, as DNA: TGTGCCAGCAGTTACTGGCTCACCGGGGAGTTGTTTTTT. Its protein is CASSYWLTGELFF.

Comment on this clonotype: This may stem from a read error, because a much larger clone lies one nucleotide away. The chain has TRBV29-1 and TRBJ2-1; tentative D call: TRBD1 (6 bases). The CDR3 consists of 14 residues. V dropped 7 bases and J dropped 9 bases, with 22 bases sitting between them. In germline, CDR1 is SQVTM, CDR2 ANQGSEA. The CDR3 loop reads CSAATGVSSIEQFF. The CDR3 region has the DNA TGCAGCGCCGCGACAGGAGTAAGTTCCATTGAGCAGTTCTTC.

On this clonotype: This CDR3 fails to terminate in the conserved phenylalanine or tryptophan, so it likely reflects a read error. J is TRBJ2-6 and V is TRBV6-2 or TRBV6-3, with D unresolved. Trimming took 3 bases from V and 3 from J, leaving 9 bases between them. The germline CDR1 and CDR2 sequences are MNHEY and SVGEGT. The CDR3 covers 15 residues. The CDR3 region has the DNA TGTGCCAGCAGTTATCTCGGCTTTGGGGCCAACGTCCTGACTTCC. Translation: CASSYLGFGANVLTS.

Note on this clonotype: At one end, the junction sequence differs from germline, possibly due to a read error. CDR3: CPSSERAGEGDTQFF. The CDR3 coding sequence is TGTCCCAGCAGTGAACGCGCGGGAGAAGGGGATACGCAGTTTTTT. The chain employs TRBV6-1 and TRBJ2-3, with 7 bases that match TRBD2. The CDR3 contains 15 residues. Germline CDR1 and CDR2: MNHNS and SASEGT.

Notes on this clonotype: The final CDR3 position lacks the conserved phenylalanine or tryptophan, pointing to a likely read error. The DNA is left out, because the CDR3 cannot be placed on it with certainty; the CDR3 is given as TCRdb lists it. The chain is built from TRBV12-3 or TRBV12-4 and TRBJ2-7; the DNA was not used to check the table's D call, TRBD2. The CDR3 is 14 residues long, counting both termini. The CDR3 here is CASSLGASGSPLSL.

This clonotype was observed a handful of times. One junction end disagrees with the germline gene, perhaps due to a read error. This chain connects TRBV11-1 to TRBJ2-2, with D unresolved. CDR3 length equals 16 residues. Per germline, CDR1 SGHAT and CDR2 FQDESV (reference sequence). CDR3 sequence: CASSLVVSTNTRELFF. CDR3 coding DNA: TGTGCCAGCAGCTTAGTGGTGAGTACGAACACCAGGGAGCTGTTTTTT.

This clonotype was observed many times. The CDR3 sequence: CASRTGTSGGFEQFF. CDR3 bases: TGTGCCAGCAGGACCGGGACTAGTGGGGGATTTGAGCAGTTCTTC. The rearrangement joins TRBV12-3 or TRBV12-4 to TRBJ2-1, with TRBD2 identical over 8 bases. J gave up 9 bases and V 6 bases, and 13 bases lay outside the gene matches. The CDR3 extends over 15 amino acids.

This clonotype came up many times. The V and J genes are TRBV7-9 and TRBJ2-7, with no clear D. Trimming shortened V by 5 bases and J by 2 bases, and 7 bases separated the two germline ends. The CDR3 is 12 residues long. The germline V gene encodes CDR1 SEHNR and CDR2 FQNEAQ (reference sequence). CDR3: CASSQEAYEQYF. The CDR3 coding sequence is TGTGCCAGCAGCCAAGAGGCCTACGAGCAGTACTTC.

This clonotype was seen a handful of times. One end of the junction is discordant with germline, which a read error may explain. The chain's CDR3 is CASSTNSPLYF. Here the CDR3 DNA reads TGTGCCAGCAGCACCAACTCACCCCTCTACTTT. This rearrangement joins TRBV6-6 to TRBJ1-6; the D is unclear. The CDR3 spans 11 residues. Germline-derived CDR1 and CDR2 are MNHNY and SVGAGI (reference sequence).

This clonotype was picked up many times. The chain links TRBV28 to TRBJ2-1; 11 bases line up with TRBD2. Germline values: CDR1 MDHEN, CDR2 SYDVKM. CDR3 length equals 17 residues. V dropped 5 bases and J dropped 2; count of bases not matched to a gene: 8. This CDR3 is CASSHPRLAGTYNEQFF. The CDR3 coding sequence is TGTGCCAGCAGTCACCCCCGACTAGCGGGAACCTACAATGAGCAGTTCTTC.

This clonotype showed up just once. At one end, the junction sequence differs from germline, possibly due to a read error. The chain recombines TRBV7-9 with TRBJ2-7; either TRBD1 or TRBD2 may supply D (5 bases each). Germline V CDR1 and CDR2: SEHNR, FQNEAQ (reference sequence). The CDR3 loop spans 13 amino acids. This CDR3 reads CASRDGSTYEQYF. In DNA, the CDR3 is TGTGCCAGCCGGGACGGATCAACCTATGAGCAGTACTTC. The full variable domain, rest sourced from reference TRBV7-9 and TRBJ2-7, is DTGVSQNPRHKITKRGQNVTFRCDPISEHNRLYWYRQTLGQGPEFLTYFQNEAQLEKSRLLSDRFSAERPKGSFSTLEIQRTEQGDSAMYLCASRDGSTYEQYFGPGTRLTVT.

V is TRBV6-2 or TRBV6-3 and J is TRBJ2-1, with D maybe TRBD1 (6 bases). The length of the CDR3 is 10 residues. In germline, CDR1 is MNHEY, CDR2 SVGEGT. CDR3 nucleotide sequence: TGTGGCAGAGCATTAGGGGGGCAGTTCTTC. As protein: CGRALGGQFF.

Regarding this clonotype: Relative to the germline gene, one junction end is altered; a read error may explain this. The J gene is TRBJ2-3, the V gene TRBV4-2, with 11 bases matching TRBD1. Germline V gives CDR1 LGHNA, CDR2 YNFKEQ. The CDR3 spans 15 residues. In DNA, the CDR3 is TGTACCAGCAGCCTGGGACAGGGGGGTTCAGATACGCAGTATTTT. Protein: CTSSLGQGGSDTQYF.

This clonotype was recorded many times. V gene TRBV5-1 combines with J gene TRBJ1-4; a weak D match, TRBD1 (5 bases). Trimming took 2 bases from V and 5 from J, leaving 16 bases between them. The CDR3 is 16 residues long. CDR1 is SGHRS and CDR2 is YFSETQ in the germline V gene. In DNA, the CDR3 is TGCGCCAGCAGCTTACGTCCCGGGACGGGAAATGAAAAACTGTTTTTT. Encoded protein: CASSLRPGTGNEKLFF. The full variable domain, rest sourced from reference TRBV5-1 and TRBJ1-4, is KAGVTQTPRYLIKTRGQQVTLSCSPISGHRSVSWYQQTPGQGLQFLFEYFSETQRNKGNFPGRFSGRQFSNSRSEMNVSTLELGDSALYLCASSLRPGTGNEKLFFGSGTQLSVL.

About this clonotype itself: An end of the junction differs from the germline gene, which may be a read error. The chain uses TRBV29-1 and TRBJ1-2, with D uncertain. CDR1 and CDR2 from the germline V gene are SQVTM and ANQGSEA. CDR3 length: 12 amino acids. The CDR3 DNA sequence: TGCAGCGCTGAACCTCTGCCGTACGGCTACGCCTTC. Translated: CSAEPLPYGYAF.

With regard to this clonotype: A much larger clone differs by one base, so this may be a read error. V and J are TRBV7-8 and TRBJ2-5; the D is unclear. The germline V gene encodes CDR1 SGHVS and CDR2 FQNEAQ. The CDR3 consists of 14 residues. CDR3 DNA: TGTGCCAGCAGCTTAGGATGGCCCCAAGAGATCCAGTACTTC. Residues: CASSLGWPQEIQYF.